The sequence of this TCR beta chain was determined in a study of blood T cell repertoires in COVID-19. Study-wide context: The origin of the acute and convalescent COVID-19 samples was the United States, Italy and Spain. The analysed material was cDNA or gDNA that came from T cells, B-cell-depleted T cells, or PBMCs.

Per the original data handling: Amplification with reference gene primers provided the estimates of nucleated cell counts. Profiled with immunoSEQ multiplex PCR; TCRdb holds only in-frame clones, not every one. The DNA was the basis for D and trimming; V, J and clone size are from that table. The top ten hold roughly 9.2% of the sample, which has 50,000 to 70,000 clones, approximately 90% seen once. This clone was detected ten times or more. In germline, CDR1 is LGHDT, CDR2 YNNKEL (reference sequence). CDR3 size: 16 residues. V trimming: 0 bases; J trimming: 5 bases; junction bases outside the gene matches: 1.

The receptor comes from an elderly woman with active COVID-19. Source material: peripheral blood. This rearrangement joins TRBV3-1 (or the pseudogene TRBV3-2) to TRBJ2-3; 14 bases line up with TRBD2. CDR3 loop: CASSQETSGRVDTQYF. The CDR3 coding sequence is TGTGCCAGCAGCCAAGAGACTAGCGGGAGGGTAGATACGCAGTATTTT.